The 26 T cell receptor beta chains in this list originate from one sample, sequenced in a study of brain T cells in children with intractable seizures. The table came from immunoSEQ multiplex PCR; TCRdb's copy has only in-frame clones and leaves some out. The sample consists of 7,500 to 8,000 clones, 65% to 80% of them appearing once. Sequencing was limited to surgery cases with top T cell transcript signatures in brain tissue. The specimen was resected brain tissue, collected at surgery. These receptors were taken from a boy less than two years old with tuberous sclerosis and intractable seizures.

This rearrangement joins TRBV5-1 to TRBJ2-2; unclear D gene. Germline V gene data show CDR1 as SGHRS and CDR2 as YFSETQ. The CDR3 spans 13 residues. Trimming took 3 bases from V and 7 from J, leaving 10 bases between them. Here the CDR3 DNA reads TGCGCCAGCAGCTGGTACCGGGTCGGGGAGCTGTTTTTT. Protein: CASSWYRVGELFF.

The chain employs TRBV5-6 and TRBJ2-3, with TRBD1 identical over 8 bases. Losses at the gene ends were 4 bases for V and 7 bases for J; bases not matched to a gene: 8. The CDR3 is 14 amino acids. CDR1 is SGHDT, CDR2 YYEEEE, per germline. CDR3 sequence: CASSPRTGHNTQYF. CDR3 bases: TGTGCCAGCAGCCCGAGGACAGGGCACAATACGCAGTATTTT. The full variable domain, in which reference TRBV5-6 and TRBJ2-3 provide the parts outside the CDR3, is DAGVTQSPTHLIKTRGQQVTLRCSPKSGHDTVSWYQQALGQGPQFIFQYYEEEERQRGNFPDRFSGHQFPNYSSELNVNALLLGDSALYLCASSPRTGHNTQYFGPGTRLTVL.

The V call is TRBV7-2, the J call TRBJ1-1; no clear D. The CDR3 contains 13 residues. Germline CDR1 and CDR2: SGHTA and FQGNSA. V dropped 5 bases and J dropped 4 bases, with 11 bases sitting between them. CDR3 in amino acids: CASSLRVITEAFF. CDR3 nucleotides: TGTGCCAGCAGCCTACGGGTCATCACTGAAGCTTTCTTT.

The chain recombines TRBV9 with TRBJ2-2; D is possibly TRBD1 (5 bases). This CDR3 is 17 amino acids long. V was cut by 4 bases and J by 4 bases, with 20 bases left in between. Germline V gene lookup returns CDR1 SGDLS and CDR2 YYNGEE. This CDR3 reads CASSFGHAAFGTGELFF. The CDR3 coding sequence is TGTGCCAGCAGCTTTGGACACGCCGCATTTGGCACCGGGGAGCTGTTTTTT.

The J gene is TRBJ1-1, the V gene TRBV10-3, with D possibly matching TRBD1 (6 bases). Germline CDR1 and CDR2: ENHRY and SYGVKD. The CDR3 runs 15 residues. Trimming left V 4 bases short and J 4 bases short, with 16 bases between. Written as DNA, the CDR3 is TGTGCCATCAGTGCTGCCGAGGGGGGACGCACTGAAGCTTTCTTT. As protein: CAISAAEGGRTEAFF.

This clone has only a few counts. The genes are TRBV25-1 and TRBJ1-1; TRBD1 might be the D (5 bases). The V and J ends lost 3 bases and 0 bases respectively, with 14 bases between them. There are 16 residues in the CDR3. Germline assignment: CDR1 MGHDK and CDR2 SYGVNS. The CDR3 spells CASSEGDRRLNTEAFF. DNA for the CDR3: TGTGCCAGCAGTGAGGGGGACCGCCGCCTGAACACTGAAGCTTTCTTT.

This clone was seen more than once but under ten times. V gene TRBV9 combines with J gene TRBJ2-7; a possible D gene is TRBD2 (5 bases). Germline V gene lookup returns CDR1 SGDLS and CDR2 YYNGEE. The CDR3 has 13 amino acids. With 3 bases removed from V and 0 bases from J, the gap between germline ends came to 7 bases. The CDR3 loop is CASSDGISYEQYF. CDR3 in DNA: TGTGCCAGCAGCGACGGGATCTCCTACGAGCAGTACTTC.

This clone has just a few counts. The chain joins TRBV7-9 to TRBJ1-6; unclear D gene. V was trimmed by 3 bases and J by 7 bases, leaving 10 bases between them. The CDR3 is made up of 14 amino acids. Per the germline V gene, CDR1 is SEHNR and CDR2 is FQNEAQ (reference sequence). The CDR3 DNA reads TGTGCCAGCAGCTTCGTGGGTCCGAATTCACCCCTCCACTTT. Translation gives CASSFVGPNSPLHF.

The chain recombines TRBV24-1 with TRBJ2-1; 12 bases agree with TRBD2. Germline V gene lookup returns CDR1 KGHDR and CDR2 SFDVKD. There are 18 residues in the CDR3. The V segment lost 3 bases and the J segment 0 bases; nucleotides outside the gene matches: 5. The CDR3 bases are TGTGCCACCAGTGATGGGGGACTAGCGGGTTACTCCTACAATGAGCAGTTCTTC. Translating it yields CATSDGGLAGYSYNEQFF.

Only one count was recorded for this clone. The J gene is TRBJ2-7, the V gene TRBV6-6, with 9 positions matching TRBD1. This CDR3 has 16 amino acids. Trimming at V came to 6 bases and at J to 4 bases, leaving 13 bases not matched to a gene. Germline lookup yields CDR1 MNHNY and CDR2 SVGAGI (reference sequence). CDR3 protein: CASSLNPPGQGYEQYF. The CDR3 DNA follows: TGTGCCAGCAGCCTAAACCCCCCGGGACAGGGTTACGAGCAGTACTTC.

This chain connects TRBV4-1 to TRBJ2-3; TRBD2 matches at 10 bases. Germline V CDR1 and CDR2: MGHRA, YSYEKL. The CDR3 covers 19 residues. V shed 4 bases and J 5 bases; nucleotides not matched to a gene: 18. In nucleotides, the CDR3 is TGCGCCAGCAGCCTTAGAGAGATAGCGGGAGGCCTACTCGAAGATACGCAGTATTTT. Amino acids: CASSLREIAGGLLEDTQYF.

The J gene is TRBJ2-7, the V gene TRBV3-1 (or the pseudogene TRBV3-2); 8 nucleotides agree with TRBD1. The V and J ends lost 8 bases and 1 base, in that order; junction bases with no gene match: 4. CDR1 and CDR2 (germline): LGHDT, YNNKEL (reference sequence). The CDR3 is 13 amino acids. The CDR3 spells CASRDRGSYEQYF. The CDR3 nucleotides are TGTGCCAGCCGAGACAGGGGATCCTACGAGCAGTACTTC.

The CDR3 reads CASSTWGTEAFF. The DNA for the CDR3 is TGTGCCAGTAGTACCTGGGGGACTGAAGCTTTCTTT. V gene TRBV19 combines with J gene TRBJ1-1, with D perhaps matching TRBD1 (5 bases). The CDR3 spans 12 residues. Trimming took 4 bases from V and 5 from J, leaving 8 bases between them. Germline CDR1 reads LNHDA; CDR2 reads SQIVND (reference sequence).

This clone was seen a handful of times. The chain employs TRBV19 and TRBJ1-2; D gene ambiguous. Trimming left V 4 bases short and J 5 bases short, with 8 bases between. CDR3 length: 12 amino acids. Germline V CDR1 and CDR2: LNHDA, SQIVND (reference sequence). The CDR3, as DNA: TGTGCCAGTAGTACCCGCCGTTATGGCTACACCTTC. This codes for CASSTRRYGYTF. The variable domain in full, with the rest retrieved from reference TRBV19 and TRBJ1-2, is DGGITQSPKYLFRKEGQNVTLSCEQNLNHDAMYWYRQDPGQGLRLIYYSQIVNDFQKGDIAEGYSVSREKKESFPLTVTSAQKNPTAFYLCASSTRRYGYTFGSGTRLTVV.

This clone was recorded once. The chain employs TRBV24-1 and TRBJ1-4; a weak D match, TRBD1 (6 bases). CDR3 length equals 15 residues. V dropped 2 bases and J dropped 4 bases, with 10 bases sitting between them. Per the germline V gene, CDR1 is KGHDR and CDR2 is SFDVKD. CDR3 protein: CATSDWGGFNEKLFF. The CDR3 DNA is TGTGCCACCAGTGATTGGGGGGGCTTTAATGAAAAACTGTTTTTT.

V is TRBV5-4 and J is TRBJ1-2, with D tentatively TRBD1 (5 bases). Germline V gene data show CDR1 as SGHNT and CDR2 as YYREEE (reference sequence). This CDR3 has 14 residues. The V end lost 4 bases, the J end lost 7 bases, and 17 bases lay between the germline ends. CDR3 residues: CASSPPVAGSGYTF. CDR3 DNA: TGTGCCAGCAGCCCCCCGGTGGCAGGGTCTGGCTACACCTTC.

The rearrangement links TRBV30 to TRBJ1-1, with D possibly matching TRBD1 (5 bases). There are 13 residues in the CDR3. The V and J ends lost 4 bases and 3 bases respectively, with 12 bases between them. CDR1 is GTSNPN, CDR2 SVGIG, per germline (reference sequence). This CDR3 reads CAWIAGTYTEAFF. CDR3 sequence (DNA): TGTGCCTGGATTGCAGGGACGTACACTGAAGCTTTCTTT.

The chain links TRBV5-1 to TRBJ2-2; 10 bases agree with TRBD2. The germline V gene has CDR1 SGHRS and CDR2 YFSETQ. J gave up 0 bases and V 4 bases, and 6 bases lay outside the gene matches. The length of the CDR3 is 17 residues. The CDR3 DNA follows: TGCGCCAGCAGCCTAGGACTAGCGGCTACGAACACCGGGGAGCTGTTTTTT. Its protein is CASSLGLAATNTGELFF.

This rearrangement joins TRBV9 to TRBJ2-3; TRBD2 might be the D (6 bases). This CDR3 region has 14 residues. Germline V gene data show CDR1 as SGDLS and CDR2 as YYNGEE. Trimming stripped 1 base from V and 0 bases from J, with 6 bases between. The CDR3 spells CASSVSGSTDTQYF. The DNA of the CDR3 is TGTGCCAGCAGCGTAAGCGGGAGCACAGATACGCAGTATTTT.

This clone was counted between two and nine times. CDR3 amino acids: CASSLTGGFTGELFF. The DNA of the CDR3 is TGTGCCAGCAGCTTGACAGGGGGCTTCACCGGGGAGCTGTTTTTT. The chain links TRBV11-2 to TRBJ2-2; 10 bases match TRBD1. CDR3 length equals 15 residues. J lost 4 bases, V lost 3 bases, and 2 bases had no gene match. Germline values: CDR1 SGHAT, CDR2 FQNNGV. Using reference TRBV11-2 and TRBJ2-2 for the parts outside the CDR3, the full variable domain is EAGVAQSPRYKIIEKRQSVAFWCNPISGHATLYWYQQILGQGPKLLIQFQNNGVVDDSQLPKDRFSAERLKGVDSTLKIQPAKLEDSAVYLCASSLTGGFTGELFFGEGSRLTVL.

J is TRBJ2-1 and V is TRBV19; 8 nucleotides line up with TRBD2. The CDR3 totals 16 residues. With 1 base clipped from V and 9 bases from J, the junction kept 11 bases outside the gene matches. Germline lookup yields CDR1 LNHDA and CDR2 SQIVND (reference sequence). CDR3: CASSIVGSGVVGEQFF. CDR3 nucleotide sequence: TGTGCCAGTAGTATAGTGGGTAGCGGGGTGGTGGGTGAGCAGTTCTTC.

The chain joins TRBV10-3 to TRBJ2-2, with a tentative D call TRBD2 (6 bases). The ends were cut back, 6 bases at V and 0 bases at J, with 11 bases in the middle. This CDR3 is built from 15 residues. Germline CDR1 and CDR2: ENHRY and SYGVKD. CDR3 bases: TGTGCCATCAGACCACTAGCAGCGAACACCGGGGAGCTGTTTTTT. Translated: CAIRPLAANTGELFF.

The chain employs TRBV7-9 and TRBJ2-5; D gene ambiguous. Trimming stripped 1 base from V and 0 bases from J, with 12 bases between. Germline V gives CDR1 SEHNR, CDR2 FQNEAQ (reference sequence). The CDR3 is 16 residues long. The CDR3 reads CASSLGTERYQETQYF. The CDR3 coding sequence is TGTGCCAGCAGCTTAGGAACAGAGAGGTACCAAGAGACCCAGTACTTC. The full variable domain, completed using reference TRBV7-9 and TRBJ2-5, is DTGVSQNPRHKITKRGQNVTFRCDPISEHNRLYWYRQTLGQGPEFLTYFQNEAQLEKSRLLSDRFSAERPKGSFSTLEIQRTEQGDSAMYLCASSLGTERYQETQYFGPGTRLLVL.

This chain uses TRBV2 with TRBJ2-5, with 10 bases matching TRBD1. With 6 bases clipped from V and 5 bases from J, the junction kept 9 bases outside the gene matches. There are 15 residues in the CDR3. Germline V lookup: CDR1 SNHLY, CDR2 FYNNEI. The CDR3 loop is CASRAGTGVGETQYF. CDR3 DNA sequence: TGTGCCAGCAGGGCCGGGACAGGGGTAGGGGAGACCCAGTACTTC.

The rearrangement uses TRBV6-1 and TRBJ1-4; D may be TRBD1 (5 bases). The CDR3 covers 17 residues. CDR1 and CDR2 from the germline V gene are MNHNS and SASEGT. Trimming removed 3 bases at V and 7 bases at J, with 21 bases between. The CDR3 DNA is TGTGCCAGCAGTGACCACCTACAGGCTGTGGCGGGTGAAAAACTGTTTTTT. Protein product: CASSDHLQAVAGEKLFF.

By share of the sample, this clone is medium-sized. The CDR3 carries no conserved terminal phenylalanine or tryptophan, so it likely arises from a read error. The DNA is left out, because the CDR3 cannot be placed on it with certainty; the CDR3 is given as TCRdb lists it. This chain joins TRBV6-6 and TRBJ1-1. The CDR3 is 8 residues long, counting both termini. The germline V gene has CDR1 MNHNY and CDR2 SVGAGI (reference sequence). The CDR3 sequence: CALTGDLI.